This TCR beta chain was sequenced in a study of patients and donors after allogeneic stem cell transplantation. V dropped 2 bases and J dropped 6 bases, with 14 bases sitting between them. The CDR3 loop spans 14 amino acids. Germline CDR1 MNHEY, CDR2 SMNVEV (reference sequence). TCRdb independently ran MiXCR on the RT-PCR reads; one entry per CDR3 protein. The top ten hold around 35% of the sample, which has roughly 180,000 distinct CDR3 sequences, approximately 41% seen once. This clonotype has just a few counts. The sequenced sample consisted of blood, either unsorted or a sorted T cell fraction (not recorded which). The chain links TRBV27 to TRBJ2-7, with a weak D call TRBD1 (6 bases). This TCR was recovered from a human donor who was either an allogeneic HSCT recipient or a stem cell or donor lymphocyte infusion donor (not recorded which). It is not recorded whose cells these are; they may come from a transplant donor. This CDR3 reads CASSLRTEPLEQYF. CDR3 sequence (DNA): TGTGCCAGCAGTTTACGGACAGAGCCTCTCGAGCAGTACTTC.